These T cell receptor beta chains were read from a single sample in a study of vaccination and CD4 T cells after COVID-19. These receptors have no known antigen. In TCRdb, the PCR reads were re-called with MiXCR into one record per CDR3 protein. The data show 15,000 or so distinct CDR3 sequences, with roughly half seen just once and around 11% held by the top ten. Sample: CD4+ T cells from blood, cultured in vitro. The receptors here all came from a human donor who had recovered from COVID-19. The CDR3 runs from the conserved cysteine through the conserved F or W. The order of the fields is D gene, clone size, J gene, V gene, CDR3 DNA, CDR3 protein. The D gene is left open where the match is weak. Only part of the rows carry a size: once, few, many, or a class if the clone is expanded.

D gene: TRBD1
clone size: NA
J gene: TRBJ2-7
V gene: TRBV6-1
CDR3 DNA: TGTGCCAGCAGTAGATCCGGACAGGGACGGCCCTACGAGCAGTACTTC
CDR3 protein: CASSRSGQGRPYEQYF

D gene: TRBD1
clone size: medium-sized
J gene: TRBJ2-2
V gene: TRBV24-1
CDR3 DNA: TGTGCCACCAGCGATGACAGGGGGAAGAACACCGGGGAGCTGTTTTTT
CDR3 protein: CATSDDRGKNTGELFF

D gene: TRBD1
clone size: NA
J gene: TRBJ2-7
V gene: TRBV24-1
CDR3 DNA: TGTGCCACCAGTGATTTAAGGGGGCACGAGCAGTACTTC
CDR3 protein: CATSDLRGHEQYF

D gene: NA
clone size: NA
J gene: TRBJ2-3
V gene: TRBV9
CDR3 DNA: TGTGCCAGCAGCTGGGGAGCAGATACGCAGTATTTT
CDR3 protein: CASSWGADTQYF

D gene: NA
clone size: NA
J gene: TRBJ1-1
V gene: TRBV6-1
CDR3 DNA: TGTGCCAGCATCCTCATAAGGGCGGGGAACACTGAAGCTTTCTTT
CDR3 protein: CASILIRAGNTEAFF

D gene: NA
clone size: few
J gene: TRBJ2-1
V gene: TRBV5-1
CDR3 DNA: TGCGCCAGCAGCTTGGTAGGAAACAATGAGCAGTTCTTC
CDR3 protein: CASSLVGNNEQFF

D gene: NA
clone size: NA
J gene: TRBJ1-5
V gene: TRBV7-9
CDR3 DNA: TGTGCCAGCAGCTTACTGGATCAGCCCCAGCATTTT
CDR3 protein: CASSLLDQPQHF

D gene: TRBD1
clone size: NA
J gene: TRBJ1-6
V gene: TRBV9
CDR3 DNA: TGTGCCAGCAGCGGAGGACAGGGGAATTCACCCCTCCACTTT
CDR3 protein: CASSGGQGNSPLHF

D gene: TRBD2
clone size: few
J gene: TRBJ2-7
V gene: TRBV12-3/TRBV12-4
CDR3 DNA: TGTGCCAGCAGCCTCGGGCCGGGGGGGGAGCAGTACTTC
CDR3 protein: CASSLGPGGEQYF

D gene: TRBD1
clone size: NA
J gene: TRBJ1-5
V gene: TRBV20-1
CDR3 DNA: TGCAGTGCTTCACGACAGGGCGGCAATCAGCCCCAGCATTTT
CDR3 protein: CSASRQGGNQPQHF

D gene: TRBD2
clone size: few
J gene: TRBJ2-1
V gene: TRBV15
CDR3 DNA: TGTGCCACCAGCAGAGATAGCGGGGGGGCCAATGAGCAGTTCTTC
CDR3 protein: CATSRDSGGANEQFF

D gene: TRBD2
clone size: NA
J gene: TRBJ2-7
V gene: TRBV20-1
CDR3 DNA: TGCAGTGCTAGCTGGGCTGGCGGGAGCTCCTACGAGCAGTACTTC
CDR3 protein: CSASWAGGSSYEQYF

D gene: NA
clone size: few
J gene: TRBJ1-6
V gene: TRBV6-1
CDR3 DNA: TGTGCCAGCAGGCCCGTGGGGAATTCACCCCTCCACTTT
CDR3 protein: CASRPVGNSPLHF

D gene: NA
clone size: NA
J gene: TRBJ2-3
V gene: TRBV6-2/TRBV6-3
CDR3 DNA: TGTGCCAGCAGTTACTCGGGTAGGGACTCCTCGAAGTATTTT
CDR3 protein: CASSYSGRDSSKYF

D gene: TRBD1
clone size: few
J gene: TRBJ2-3
V gene: TRBV12-3/TRBV12-4
CDR3 DNA: TGTGCCAGCAGTTTACGGGACAGGGACGCAGATACGCAGTATTTT
CDR3 protein: CASSLRDRDADTQYF

D gene: NA
clone size: NA
J gene: TRBJ1-6
V gene: TRBV7-9
CDR3 DNA: TGTGCCAGCAGCTTAGCGAGGGACATTTCACCCCTCCACTTT
CDR3 protein: CASSLARDISPLHF

D gene: NA
clone size: NA
J gene: TRBJ2-5
V gene: TRBV24-1
CDR3 DNA: TGTGCCACCAGTGATTTCGGCAGCCCAGGGACCCAGTACTTC
CDR3 protein: CATSDFGSPGTQYF

D gene: NA
clone size: once
J gene: TRBJ2-5
V gene: TRBV9
CDR3 DNA: TGTGCCAGCAGCTCTAACGAAGAGACCCAGTACTTC
CDR3 protein: CASSSNEETQYF

D gene: NA
clone size: NA
J gene: TRBJ1-2
V gene: TRBV10-2
CDR3 DNA: TGCGCCAGCAGTGAGGACGCAAGTGCTAACTATGGCTACACCTTC
CDR3 protein: CASSEDASANYGYTF

D gene: NA
clone size: NA
J gene: TRBJ1-4
V gene: TRBV5-1
CDR3 DNA: TGCGCCAGCCAAACTCGGGCAGCTAATGAAAAACTGTTTTTT
CDR3 protein: CASQTRAANEKLFF

D gene: TRBD1
clone size: few
J gene: TRBJ2-3
V gene: TRBV20-1
CDR3 DNA: TGCAGTGCTAGAGATATCAGGGCCGGGACAGGGCCGTTCACAGATACGCAGTATTTT
CDR3 protein: CSARDIRAGTGPFTDTQYF

D gene: NA
clone size: NA
J gene: TRBJ2-7
V gene: TRBV7-9
CDR3 DNA: TGTGCCAGCACCCCTTCGAGCTACGAGCAGTACTTC
CDR3 protein: CASTPSSYEQYF

D gene: NA
clone size: few
J gene: TRBJ1-1
V gene: TRBV20-1
CDR3 DNA: TGCAGTGCCTTCCCTCGGGAGGGAGCTTTCTTT
CDR3 protein: CSAFPREGAFF

D gene: TRBD1
clone size: NA
J gene: TRBJ2-2
V gene: TRBV12-3/TRBV12-4
CDR3 DNA: TGTGCCAGCAGCAGACCGGGACAGGGGGTGTCCGGGGAGCTGTTTTTT
CDR3 protein: CASSRPGQGVSGELFF

D gene: TRBD1
clone size: NA
J gene: TRBJ2-3
V gene: TRBV6-5
CDR3 DNA: TGTGCCAGCAGTTACGGACAGGGGCCCACAGATACGCAGTATTTT
CDR3 protein: CASSYGQGPTDTQYF

D gene: NA
clone size: few
J gene: TRBJ1-1
V gene: TRBV6-1
CDR3 DNA: TGTGCCAGCAGTGGGACACAGGTGAACACTGAAGCTTTCTTT
CDR3 protein: CASSGTQVNTEAFF

D gene: TRBD1
clone size: NA
J gene: TRBJ2-7
V gene: TRBV20-1
CDR3 DNA: TGCAGTGCTTCCGGGACAGGGGCCGTATACGAGCAGTACTTC
CDR3 protein: CSASGTGAVYEQYF

D gene: TRBD1
clone size: NA
J gene: TRBJ1-1
V gene: TRBV20-1
CDR3 DNA: TGCGGATCCGGGACAGGGAATCGGGCCACTGAAGCTTTCTTT
CDR3 protein: CGSGTGNRATEAFF

D gene: TRBD2
clone size: once
J gene: TRBJ2-3
V gene: TRBV6-2/TRBV6-3
CDR3 DNA: TGTGCCAGCAGCCCCCGGACTAGCGGGAGGGTCACAGATACGCAGTATTTT
CDR3 protein: CASSPRTSGRVTDTQYF

D gene: NA
clone size: NA
J gene: TRBJ1-4
V gene: TRBV7-9
CDR3 DNA: TGTGCCAGCAGCCTATTTGCGGGCGATGAAAAACTGTTTTTT
CDR3 protein: CASSLFAGDEKLFF

D gene: NA
clone size: NA
J gene: TRBJ1-2
V gene: TRBV7-2
CDR3 DNA: TGTGCCAGCAGACTCGTGGCAGGGGCTAACTATGGCTACACCTTC
CDR3 protein: CASRLVAGANYGYTF

D gene: NA
clone size: few
J gene: TRBJ2-1
V gene: TRBV2
CDR3 DNA: TGTGCCAGCAACAAGGTGGGGTCCCAGTTCTTC
CDR3 protein: CASNKVGSQFF

D gene: TRBD2
clone size: NA
J gene: TRBJ2-4
V gene: TRBV6-2/TRBV6-3
CDR3 DNA: TGTGCCAGCAGTTACCTGGGAGGGTGGGCCATTCAGTACTTC
CDR3 protein: CASSYLGGWAIQYF

D gene: TRBD1
clone size: few
J gene: TRBJ1-1
V gene: TRBV27
CDR3 DNA: TGTGCCAGCAACTATCCGGGACAGGAGGTGTGGGACACTGAAGCTTTCTTT
CDR3 protein: CASNYPGQEVWDTEAFF

D gene: NA
clone size: few
J gene: TRBJ1-5
V gene: TRBV30
CDR3 DNA: TGTGCCTGGAGTGTACGGACGGAACAGCCCCAGCATTTT
CDR3 protein: CAWSVRTEQPQHF

D gene: NA
clone size: NA
J gene: TRBJ1-2
V gene: TRBV19
CDR3 DNA: TGTGCCAGTAGTATAGATCGACAGTTTAACTATGGCTACACCTTC
CDR3 protein: CASSIDRQFNYGYTF

D gene: TRBD1
clone size: NA
J gene: TRBJ2-7
V gene: TRBV12-3/TRBV12-4
CDR3 DNA: TGTGCCAGCAGTCCCTCGGACAGGTTAAGTCTCAAAGAGCAGTACTTC
CDR3 protein: CASSPSDRLSLKEQYF

D gene: NA
clone size: NA
J gene: TRBJ2-3
V gene: TRBV2
CDR3 DNA: TGTGCCAGCAGGGTTGGTAGCACAGATACGCAGTATTTT
CDR3 protein: CASRVGSTDTQYF

D gene: TRBD2
clone size: NA
J gene: TRBJ2-1
V gene: TRBV6-1
CDR3 DNA: TGTGCCAGCAGACCCGCGGGAGGTCTGACTAGCGGGTTTTACAATGAGCAGTTCTTC
CDR3 protein: CASRPAGGLTSGFYNEQFF

D gene: TRBD2
clone size: NA
J gene: TRBJ2-3
V gene: TRBV5-4
CDR3 DNA: TGTGCCAGCAGCTCGGGACTAGCGGGAGTCCTAGATACGCAGTATTTT
CDR3 protein: CASSSGLAGVLDTQYF

D gene: TRBD1
clone size: NA
J gene: TRBJ1-2
V gene: TRBV29-1
CDR3 DNA: TGCAGCGTTCCGGCACTGACAGGGGGCTACACCTTC
CDR3 protein: CSVPALTGGYTF

D gene: NA
clone size: NA
J gene: TRBJ1-2
V gene: TRBV7-2
CDR3 DNA: TGTGCCAGCAGCTTACTACAGCACTATGGCTACACCTTC
CDR3 protein: CASSLLQHYGYTF

D gene: NA
clone size: few
J gene: TRBJ1-5
V gene: TRBV11-2
CDR3 DNA: TGTGCCAGCAGCCCCACAGGTAGCAATCAGCCCCAGCATTTT
CDR3 protein: CASSPTGSNQPQHF

D gene: TRBD2
clone size: few
J gene: TRBJ2-3
V gene: TRBV12-3/TRBV12-4
CDR3 DNA: TGTGCCAGCAGTGGGGGACTAGCGGGACGGGGGGTACCCACAGATACGCAGTATTTT
CDR3 protein: CASSGGLAGRGVPTDTQYF

D gene: TRBD2
clone size: NA
J gene: TRBJ2-3
V gene: TRBV24-1
CDR3 DNA: TGTGCCACCAGTGTCCTAGCGGGTAGCACAGATACGCAGTATTTT
CDR3 protein: CATSVLAGSTDTQYF

D gene: NA
clone size: NA
J gene: TRBJ2-5
V gene: TRBV6-5
CDR3 DNA: TGTGCCAGCAGTTACGGGGAAAAAGAGACCCAGTACTTC
CDR3 protein: CASSYGEKETQYF

D gene: TRBD2
clone size: NA
J gene: TRBJ2-3
V gene: TRBV19
CDR3 DNA: TGTGCCAGTCGGACTAGCGGGGTCACAGATACGCAGTATTTT
CDR3 protein: CASRTSGVTDTQYF

D gene: TRBD1
clone size: NA
J gene: TRBJ1-1
V gene: TRBV27
CDR3 DNA: TGTGCCAGCAGGGGACAGCGACCCGGTGGGAACACTGAAGCTTTCTTT
CDR3 protein: CASRGQRPGGNTEAFF

D gene: NA
clone size: NA
J gene: TRBJ2-1
V gene: TRBV21-1
CDR3 DNA: TGTGCCAGCAGCAAACTGGCTAGCGGGAGGGCGAGCTCCTACAATGAGCAGTTCTTC
CDR3 protein: CASSKLASGRASSYNEQFF

D gene: NA
clone size: few
J gene: TRBJ1-6
V gene: TRBV7-2
CDR3 DNA: TGTGCCAGCAGCTCGAAGGACAACGGCGGGTGGTCACCCCTCCACTTT
CDR3 protein: CASSSKDNGGWSPLHF